The text below deals with one T cell receptor (beta chain). The use of genomic DNA as template underpinned the TCR beta VDJ and CDR3 profiling. TCRdb recomputed calls from the reads with MiXCR, one row per CDR3 protein. This repertoire shows about 190,000 distinct CDR3 sequences, roughly half found once; its top ten account for 15% to 20%. This record belongs to a study of CD8+CD57+ T cells in acquired aplastic anemia. The CDR3 extends over 14 amino acids. Per germline, CDR1 SGHDN and CDR2 FVKESK. With V trimmed by 6 bases and J by 9 bases, 4 bases remained unmatched. Sequencing used sorted CD4+, CD8+, or CD8+CD57+ T cells (not recorded which) from PBMCs. The receptor was isolated from a human donor in good health, serving as a control. The chain has TRBV14 and TRBJ1-6; 11 bases match TRBD1. DNA for the CDR3: TGTGCCAGCAGTCGGACAGGGGGCACTTCACCCCTCCACTTT. It yields the protein CASSRTGGTSPLHF.